These 15 T cell receptor beta chains came from one sample sequenced in a study of CD8 T cells in Susac syndrome. With random hexamers, roughly 0.45 to 1 ug RNA was reverse transcribed. TCRdb analysed the immunoSEQ multiplex PCR reads with MiXCR anew, one entry per CDR3 protein. The table includes a few hundred thousand distinct CDR3 sequences, roughly 96% detected once. The material sequenced was CD4+ T cells from PBMCs. These TCRs come from a human donor with multiple sclerosis.

V gene TRBV9 combines with J gene TRBJ1-3; D is unresolved. V shed 3 bases and J shed 9 bases, with 7 bases lying between them. There are 11 residues in the CDR3. Germline-derived CDR1 and CDR2 are SGDLS and YYNGEE. The CDR3 sequence: CASSAPGTIYF. The CDR3 DNA follows: TGTGCCAGCAGCGCCCCGGGCACCATATATTTT.

The V gene is TRBV5-4, the J gene TRBJ2-3; a possible D gene is TRBD2 (6 bases). This CDR3 contains 17 residues. V lost 6 bases to trimming and J lost 2 bases, with 22 bases between them. Germline values: CDR1 SGHNT, CDR2 YYREEE (reference sequence). The chain's CDR3 is CASKGLEESGFTDTQYF. CDR3 nucleotides: TGTGCCAGCAAGGGACTTGAGGAGTCGGGATTCACAGATACGCAGTATTTT.

The chain joins TRBV6-6 to TRBJ2-4, with D possibly TRBD2 on 5 matching bases. V gave up 0 bases and J gave up 3 bases, with 12 bases separating them. The CDR3 totals 16 residues. The germline V gene has CDR1 MNHNY and CDR2 SVGAGI (reference sequence). CDR3 bases: TGTGCCAGCAGTTACTCTTCCCCTCGGGGCAAAAACATTCAGTACTTC. Translation: CASSYSSPRGKNIQYF.

The chain joins TRBV2 to TRBJ1-6; the D gene is possibly TRBD1 (6 bases). The V and J ends lost 7 bases and 7 bases respectively, with 11 bases between them. Germline CDR1 SNHLY, CDR2 FYNNEI. The CDR3 loop spans 13 amino acids. CDR3 residues: CASTGQGNSPLHF. The CDR3 nucleotides read TGTGCCAGCACGGGACAAGGGAATTCACCCCTCCACTTT.

The V gene is TRBV20-1, the J gene TRBJ2-7; 8 nucleotides align to TRBD2. The V gene's germline CDR1 is DFQATT and CDR2 SNEGSKA (reference sequence). The CDR3 is 15 residues long. After removal of 3 bases from V and 0 bases from J, the junction contained 7 bases not matched to a gene. The CDR3 loop is CSARALAGNSYEQYF. CDR3 DNA sequence: TGCAGTGCTAGGGCCCTAGCGGGCAACTCCTACGAGCAGTACTTC.

The chain uses TRBV4-2 and TRBJ2-4; no reliable D call. The length of the CDR3 is 17 residues. Germline CDR1 reads LGHNA; CDR2 reads YNFKEQ. V gave up 2 bases and J gave up 0 bases, with 14 bases separating them. The CDR3 loop reads CASSQSRGRLAKNIQYF. In DNA, the CDR3 is TGTGCCAGCAGCCAAAGTCGTGGACGACTAGCCAAAAACATTCAGTACTTC.

The chain carries TRBV20-1 and TRBJ1-1; D may be TRBD1 (6 bases). Germline CDR1 DFQATT, CDR2 SNEGSKA (reference sequence). CDR3 length: 13 amino acids. With 6 bases removed from V and 2 bases from J, the gap between germline ends came to 13 bases. In DNA, the CDR3 is TGCAGTGCCGGGGGCGGCCTCAACACTGAAGCTTTCTTT. This codes for CSAGGGLNTEAFF.

This chain links TRBV7-9 with TRBJ2-3, with D possibly being TRBD2 (5 bases). The CDR3 covers 16 residues. The V end lost 2 bases, the J end lost 0 bases, and 12 bases lay between the germline ends. Germline CDR1 reads SEHNR; CDR2 reads FQNEAQ (reference sequence). The CDR3 nucleotides are TGTGCCAGCAGCTTACGACCGGGAACTAGCACAGATACGCAGTATTTT. Amino acid sequence: CASSLRPGTSTDTQYF.

V is TRBV28 and J is TRBJ2-7; 8 bases align to TRBD2. Germline CDR1 is MDHEN and CDR2 is SYDVKM. The CDR3 runs to 16 residues. J gave up 2 bases and V 7 bases, and 13 bases lay outside the gene matches. CDR3 coding DNA: TGTGCCAGCACACCACTCCTGGGACTAGTTCCCTACGAGCAGTACTTC. This encodes CASTPLLGLVPYEQYF.

This chain links TRBV7-9 with TRBJ2-3, with TRBD2 matching 11 bases. CDR3 length: 14 amino acids. The V and J ends lost 5 bases and 5 bases, in that order; junction bases with no gene match: 3. Germline V CDR1 and CDR2: SEHNR, FQNEAQ (reference sequence). CDR3 nucleotides: TGTGCCAGCAGCCCTGGACTAGCGGGAGATACGCAGTATTTT. Encoded protein: CASSPGLAGDTQYF.

The chain carries TRBV3-1 and TRBJ2-1, with D unclear. Between the trimmed V and J ends, which lost 1 base and 10 bases, there was a span of 5 bases. CDR3 size: 11 residues. Germline lookup yields CDR1 LGHDT and CDR2 YNNKEL (reference sequence). CDR3 in DNA: TGTGCCAGCAGCCAAGGCTGGGAGCAGTTCTTC. Its protein product is CASSQGWEQFF.

This clonotype appeared once. This sequence joins TRBV3-1 and TRBJ2-2, with TRBD1 as a possible D gene (5 bases). The CDR3 consists of 14 residues. Trimming took 2 bases from V and 4 from J, leaving 8 bases between them. Germline V gene lookup returns CDR1 LGHDT and CDR2 YNNKEL (reference sequence). The CDR3 is CASSQLQGTGELFF. The CDR3 DNA is TGTGCCAGCAGCCAACTCCAGGGCACCGGGGAGCTGTTTTTT.

This chain links TRBV28 with TRBJ2-7, with no clear D. The germline V and J ends were trimmed by 7 bases and 1 base, with 11 bases remaining between them. There are 13 residues in the CDR3. CDR1 MDHEN and CDR2 SYDVKM come from the germline V gene. The CDR3: CASTATKSYEQYF. In DNA, the CDR3 is TGTGCCAGCACCGCGACGAAATCCTACGAGCAGTACTTC.

The chain has TRBV21-1 and TRBJ2-4; the table names TRBD1, a call not compared with the DNA. TRBV21-1 is a pseudogene segment. This CDR3 is built from 16 residues. In DNA, the CDR3 is TGTGCCAGCAGCCCTTCCGGGGACAGGGCTCGACGTGGAAAGTACTTC. Its translation is CASSPSGDRARRGKYF.

Only one count was recorded for this clonotype. The J gene is TRBJ2-7, the V gene TRBV28; D might be TRBD1 (5 bases). Germline assignment: CDR1 MDHEN and CDR2 SYDVKM. V lost 5 bases, J lost 1 base, and 15 bases lay in between. This CDR3 spans 15 amino acids. DNA of the CDR3: TGTGCCAGCAGTCTGACAGAACATACGTCCTACGAGCAGTACTTC. Translation: CASSLTEHTSYEQYF.